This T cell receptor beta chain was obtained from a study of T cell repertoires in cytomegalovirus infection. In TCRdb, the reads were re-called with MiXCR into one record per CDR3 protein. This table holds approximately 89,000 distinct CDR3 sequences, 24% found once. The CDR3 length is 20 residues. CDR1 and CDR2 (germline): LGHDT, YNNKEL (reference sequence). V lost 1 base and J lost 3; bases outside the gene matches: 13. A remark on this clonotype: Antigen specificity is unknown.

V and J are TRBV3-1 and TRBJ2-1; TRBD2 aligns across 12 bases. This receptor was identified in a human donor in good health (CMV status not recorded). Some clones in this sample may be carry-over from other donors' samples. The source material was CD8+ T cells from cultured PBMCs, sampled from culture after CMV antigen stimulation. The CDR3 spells CASSQGLAGASSAGYNEQFF. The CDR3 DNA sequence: TGTGCCAGCAGCCAAGGACTAGCGGGAGCCTCTTCTGCCGGCTACAATGAGCAGTTCTTC.